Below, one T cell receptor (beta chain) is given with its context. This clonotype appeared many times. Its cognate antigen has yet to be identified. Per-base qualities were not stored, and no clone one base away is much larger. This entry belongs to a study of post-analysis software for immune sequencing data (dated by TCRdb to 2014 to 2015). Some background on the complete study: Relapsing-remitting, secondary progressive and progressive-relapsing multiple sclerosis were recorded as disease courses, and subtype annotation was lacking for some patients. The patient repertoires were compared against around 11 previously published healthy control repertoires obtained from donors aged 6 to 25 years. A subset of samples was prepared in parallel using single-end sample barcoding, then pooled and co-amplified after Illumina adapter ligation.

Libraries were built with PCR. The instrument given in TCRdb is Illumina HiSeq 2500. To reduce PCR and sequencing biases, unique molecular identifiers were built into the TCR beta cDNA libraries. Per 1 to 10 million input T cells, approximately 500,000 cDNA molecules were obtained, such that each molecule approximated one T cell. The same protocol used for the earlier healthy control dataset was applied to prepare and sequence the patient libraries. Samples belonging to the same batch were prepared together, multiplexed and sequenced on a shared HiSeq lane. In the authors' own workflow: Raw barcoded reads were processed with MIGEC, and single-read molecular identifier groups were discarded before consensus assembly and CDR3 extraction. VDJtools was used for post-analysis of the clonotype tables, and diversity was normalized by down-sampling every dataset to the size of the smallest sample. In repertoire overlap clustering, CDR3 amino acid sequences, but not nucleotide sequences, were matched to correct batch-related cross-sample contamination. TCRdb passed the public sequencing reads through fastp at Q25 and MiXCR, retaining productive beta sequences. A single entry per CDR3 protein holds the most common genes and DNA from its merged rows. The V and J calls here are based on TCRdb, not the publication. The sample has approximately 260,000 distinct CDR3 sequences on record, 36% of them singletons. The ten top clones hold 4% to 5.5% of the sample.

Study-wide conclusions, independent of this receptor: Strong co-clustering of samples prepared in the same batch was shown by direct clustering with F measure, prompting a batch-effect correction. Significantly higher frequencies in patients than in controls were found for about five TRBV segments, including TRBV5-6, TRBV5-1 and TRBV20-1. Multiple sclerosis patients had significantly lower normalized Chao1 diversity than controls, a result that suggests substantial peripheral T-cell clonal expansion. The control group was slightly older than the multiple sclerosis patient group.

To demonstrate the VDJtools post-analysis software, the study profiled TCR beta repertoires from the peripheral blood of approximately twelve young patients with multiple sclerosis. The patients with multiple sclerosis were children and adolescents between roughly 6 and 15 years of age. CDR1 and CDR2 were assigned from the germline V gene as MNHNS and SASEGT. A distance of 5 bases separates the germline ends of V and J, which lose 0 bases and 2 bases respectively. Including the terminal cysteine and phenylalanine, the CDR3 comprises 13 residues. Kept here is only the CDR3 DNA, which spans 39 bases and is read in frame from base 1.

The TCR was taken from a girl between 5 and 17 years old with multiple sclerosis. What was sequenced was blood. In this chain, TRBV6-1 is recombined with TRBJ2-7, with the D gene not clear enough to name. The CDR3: CASSEAVPYEQYF. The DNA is TGTGCCAGCAGTGAAGCGGTTCCCTACGAGCAGTACTTC.